The clone carrying this T cell receptor (beta chain) was found many times. These data are taken from a study of T cells after yellow fever vaccination. TCRdb re-called the 5' RACE reads with MiXCR, one entry per CDR3 protein. The sample contains 350,000 to 450,000 distinct CDR3 sequences, approximately 19% of which appear only once. V gave up 5 bases and J gave up 0 bases, with 17 bases separating them. Per the germline V gene, CDR1 is DFQATT and CDR2 is SNEGSKA (reference sequence). The CDR3 spans 16 residues. This chain uses TRBV20-1 with TRBJ2-1, with D maybe TRBD2 (6 bases). The material was PBMCs, obtained before the yellow fever booster vaccination. The sequence derives from a man aged 18-30 years who received the YFV17D yellow fever vaccine. The CDR3 DNA sequence: TGCAGTGCTTTAGATTCGGGACTCCCCTCCTACAATGAGCAGTTCTTC. Translating it yields CSALDSGLPSYNEQFF.